This T cell receptor (beta chain) was sequenced for a study of blood T cell repertoires in COVID-19. Libraries were prepared by immunoSEQ multiplex PCR; TCRdb keeps only in-frame clonotypes and omits some of them. The table shows more than 250,000 clones, with more than 70% occurring only once. This CDR3 region has 12 residues. J gave up 4 bases and V 6 bases, and 1 base lay outside the gene matches. Germline CDR1 is SQVTM and CDR2 is ANQGSEA. This receptor was obtained from a woman between 45 and 65 years old with acute or convalescent COVID-19. Sequencing input: peripheral blood. The gene calls are TRBV29-1 and TRBJ1-2, with TRBD1 identical over 11 bases. In DNA, the CDR3 is TGCAGCGTCGGGACAGGGGGCTATGGCTACACCTTC. Protein product: CSVGTGGYGYTF.